This TCR beta chain was sequenced in a study of blood T cell repertoires in COVID-19. Study overall: Sites in the United States, Italy and Spain provided acute and convalescent COVID-19 samples.

Assay used: immunoSEQ multiplex PCR; TCRdb lists only in-frame clones, some missing. The table records 90,000 to 100,000 clones, about nine tenths of them present only once. CDR3 length: 15 amino acids. The V and J ends lost 2 bases and 5 bases respectively, with 10 bases between them. Looked up from germline, CDR1 is MNHEY and CDR2 is SMNVEV (reference sequence). This TCR was recovered from a man over 45 with acute or convalescent COVID-19. V gene TRBV27 combines with J gene TRBJ1-6, with D hard to call. The sequenced sample was peripheral blood. The DNA of the CDR3 is TGTGCCAGCAGTTTAGAGAGGGAAAATAATTCACCCCTCCACTTT. It yields the protein CASSLERENNSPLHF.